This T cell receptor (beta chain) was captured in a study of Graves' ophthalmopathy and Graves' hyperthyroidism. On the study more broadly: Peripheral blood was gathered at the point of initial diagnosis, before any treatment started. General observations from the study: At about 69% sensitivity and approximately 78% specificity, the model predicted progression of the ophthalmopathy. Using a 13-signature model, the authors split ophthalmopathy from stable hyperthyroidism, with roughly 90% sensitivity and roughly 83% specificity.

The TCR beta CDR3 regions underwent amplification from RNA transcripts. Investigators did first-round RT-PCR with HTBI primers, then second-round multiplex PCR. TCRdb recomputed calls from the multiplex PCR reads with MiXCR, one row per CDR3 protein. The sample comprises about 400,000 distinct CDR3 sequences, 15% to 20% of which are singletons, and 1.6% rests with the top ten. In this sample, this clonotype turned up many times. Antigen unknown. This sequence was found in a woman aged 18 to 35 with Graves' ophthalmopathy. Sequenced material: peripheral blood.

The CDR3 loop reads CASSFISNLGNQPQHF. The CDR3 DNA sequence: TGTGCCAGCAGTTTCATTAGCAACCTAGGCAATCAGCCCCAGCATTTT. The chain recombines TRBV28 with TRBJ1-5; D gene unclear. Germline-derived CDR1 and CDR2 are MDHEN and SYDVKM. The CDR3 has 16 amino acids. V was trimmed by 3 bases and J by 2 bases, leaving 14 bases between them.